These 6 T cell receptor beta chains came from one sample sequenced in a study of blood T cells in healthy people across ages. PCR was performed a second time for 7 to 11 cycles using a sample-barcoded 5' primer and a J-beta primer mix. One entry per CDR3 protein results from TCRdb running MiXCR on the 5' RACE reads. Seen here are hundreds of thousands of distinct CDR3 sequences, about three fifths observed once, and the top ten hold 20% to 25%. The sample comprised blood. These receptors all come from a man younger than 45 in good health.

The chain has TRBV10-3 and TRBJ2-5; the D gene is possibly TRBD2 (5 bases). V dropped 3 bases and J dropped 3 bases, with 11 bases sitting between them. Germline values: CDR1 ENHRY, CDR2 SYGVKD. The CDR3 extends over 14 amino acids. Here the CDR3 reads CAISDGTREETQYF. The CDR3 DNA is TGTGCCATCAGTGATGGAACTAGGGAAGAGACCCAGTACTTC.

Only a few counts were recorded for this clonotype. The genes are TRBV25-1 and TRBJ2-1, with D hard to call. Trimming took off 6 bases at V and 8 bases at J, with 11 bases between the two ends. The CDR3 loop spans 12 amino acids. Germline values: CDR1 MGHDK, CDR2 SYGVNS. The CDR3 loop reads CASRQTADEQFF. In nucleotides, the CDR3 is TGTGCCAGCAGACAGACTGCGGATGAGCAGTTCTTC.

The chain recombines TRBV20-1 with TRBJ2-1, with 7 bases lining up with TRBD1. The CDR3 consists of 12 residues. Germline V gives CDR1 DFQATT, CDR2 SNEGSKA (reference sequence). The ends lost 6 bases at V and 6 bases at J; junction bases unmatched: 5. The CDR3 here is CSATGAINEQFF. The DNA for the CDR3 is TGCAGTGCAACAGGGGCGATCAATGAGCAGTTCTTC.

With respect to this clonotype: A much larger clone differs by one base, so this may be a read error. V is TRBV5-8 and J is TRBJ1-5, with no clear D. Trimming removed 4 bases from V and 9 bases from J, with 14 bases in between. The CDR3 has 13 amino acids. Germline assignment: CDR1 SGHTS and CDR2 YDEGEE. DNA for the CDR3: TGTGCCAGCAGCCGAGACCAACGTCGGCCCCAGCATTTT. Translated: CASSRDQRRPQHF.

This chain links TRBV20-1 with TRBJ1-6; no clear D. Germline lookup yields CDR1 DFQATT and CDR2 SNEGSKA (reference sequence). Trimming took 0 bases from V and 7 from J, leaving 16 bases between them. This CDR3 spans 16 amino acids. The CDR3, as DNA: TGCAGTGCTAGAGATCCGGGTAATACCCTCAATTCACCCCTCCACTTT. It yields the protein CSARDPGNTLNSPLHF.

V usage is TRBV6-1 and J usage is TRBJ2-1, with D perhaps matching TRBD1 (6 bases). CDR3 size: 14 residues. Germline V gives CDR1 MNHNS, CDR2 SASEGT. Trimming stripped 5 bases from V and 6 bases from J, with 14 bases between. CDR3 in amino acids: CASSTQGYSNEQFF. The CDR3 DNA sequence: TGTGCCAGCAGTACACAGGGTTATAGCAATGAGCAGTTCTTC.